This T cell receptor beta chain was profiled in a study of T cells in Graves' hyperthyroidism and ophthalmopathy. The germline gives CDR1 SQVTM, CDR2 ANQGSEA. The V end was cut by 0 bases, the J end by 1 base, with 9 bases between. The CDR3 runs to 14 residues. Amplification of TCR beta CDR3 regions used RNA as the template. The TCR CDR3 first-round RT-PCR relied on the HTBI primer set. A single record per CDR3 protein comes from TCRdb applying MiXCR to the multiplex PCR reads. The sample yields a few hundred thousand distinct CDR3 sequences, roughly 15% seen once. The sequence was obtained from a young woman with Graves' ophthalmopathy. What was sequenced was blood. V is TRBV29-1 and J is TRBJ1-1; D not resolved. The CDR3, as DNA: TGCAGCGTTGAAGATGGACGGGGGAACACTGAAGCTTTCTTT. Protein: CSVEDGRGNTEAFF.